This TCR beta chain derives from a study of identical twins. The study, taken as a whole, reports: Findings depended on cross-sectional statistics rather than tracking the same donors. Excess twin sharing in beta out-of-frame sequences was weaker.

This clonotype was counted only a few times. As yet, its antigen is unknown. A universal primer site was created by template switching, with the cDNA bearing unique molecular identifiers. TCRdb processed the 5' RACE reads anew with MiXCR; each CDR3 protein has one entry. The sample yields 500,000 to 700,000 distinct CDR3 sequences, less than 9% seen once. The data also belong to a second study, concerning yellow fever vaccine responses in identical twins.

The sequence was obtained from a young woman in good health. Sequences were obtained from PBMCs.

The CDR3 is CASSVEGRVNEQFF. The CDR3 bases are TGTGCCAGCAGCGTAGAAGGCAGGGTGAATGAGCAGTTCTTC. The chain has TRBV9 and TRBJ2-1; D might be TRBD1 (5 bases). Germline CDR1 and CDR2: SGDLS and YYNGEE. The CDR3 totals 14 residues. Trimming stripped 0 bases from V and 7 bases from J, with 11 bases between.